The rows below give T cell receptor beta chains drawn from one sample of a study of human T cells and chemical hapten exposure. From the RACE reads, TCRdb called clonotypes with MiXCR, one entry per CDR3 protein. The sample records under 450,000 distinct CDR3 sequences, approximately 5.1% being singletons. Sequenced here: whole blood, sampled in connection with sensitization to the hapten diphenylcyclopropenone (DPC). Source of these receptors: a woman between 50 and 59 years old with alopecia areata. Some clones in this sample may be carry-over from other donors' samples. Each CDR3 is given with its conserved first and last residue. A D gene is named only where the DNA matches it firmly. Clone sizes are given selectively: once, few, many, or a class where the clone is expanded.

j_gene	d_gene	abundance	v_gene	len	CDR3aa	CDR3nt
TRBJ2-7	.	few	TRBV28	10	CASSFSEQYF	TGTGCCAGCAGTTTCAGCGAGCAGTACTTC
TRBJ1-5	TRBD1	.	TRBV6-6	15	CASSHEGDRNQPQHF	TGTGCCAGCAGCCATGAGGGGGACAGAAATCAGCCCCAGCATTTT
TRBJ1-6	.	many	TRBV12-3/TRBV12-4	15	CASSLFAGNGSPLHF	TGTGCCAGCAGTTTATTCGCGGGGAATGGGTCACCCCTCCACTTT
TRBJ1-3	.	many	TRBV4-3	13	CASSQGLGNTIYF	TGCGCCAGCAGCCAAGGTCTCGGAAACACCATATATTTT
TRBJ2-3	.	many	TRBV20-1	14	CSARVPGGGDTQYF	TGCAGTGCTAGGGTACCCGGAGGTGGAGATACGCAGTATTTT
TRBJ2-7	.	many	TRBV4-2	13	CASSQGQAYEQYF	TGTGCCAGCAGCCAAGGGCAGGCCTACGAGCAGTACTTC
TRBJ1-4	TRBD1	many	TRBV4-2	15	CASSLSRGSNEKLFF	TGTGCCAGCAGCCTCTCCAGGGGGTCTAATGAAAAACTGTTTTTT
TRBJ1-4	.	many	TRBV15	10	CATRNEKLFF	TGTGCCACAAGGAATGAAAAACTGTTTTTT
TRBJ1-5	TRBD1	few	TRBV5-5	16	CASSTRDRGKEKPQHF	TGTGCCAGCAGCACCAGGGACAGGGGAAAGGAGAAGCCCCAGCATTTT
TRBJ2-5	TRBD1	many	TRBV24-1	15	CATSAGQGGQETQYF	TGTGCCACCAGTGCGGGACAGGGGGGGCAAGAGACCCAGTACTTC
TRBJ2-7	TRBD2	.	TRBV28	14	CATHKWGGSYEQYF	TGTGCCACCCATAAGTGGGGGGGTTCCTACGAGCAGTACTTC
TRBJ2-5	.	.	TRBV20-1	12	CSASPGLETQYF	TGCAGTGCTTCCCCGGGGCTAGAGACCCAGTACTTC
TRBJ2-7	.	.	TRBV6-5	13	CASRQQVTYEQYF	TGTGCCAGCAGACAACAGGTCACCTACGAGCAGTACTTC
TRBJ2-7	.	few	TRBV20-1	12	CSASDGGYEQYF	TGCAGTGCCAGTGACGGAGGTTACGAGCAGTACTTC
TRBJ1-5	.	many	TRBV6-2/TRBV6-3	12	CASTWGNQPQHF	TGTGCCAGCACCTGGGGGAATCAGCCCCAGCATTTT
TRBJ2-1	.	many	TRBV4-3	15	CASSQFGAEYNEQFF	TGCGCCAGCAGCCAGTTCGGAGCGGAATACAATGAGCAGTTCTTC
TRBJ2-7	TRBD1	.	TRBV30	13	CAWSVTGTNEQYF	TGTGCCTGGAGTGTGACAGGGACCAACGAGCAGTACTTC
TRBJ1-2	.	many	TRBV4-1	17	CASSQEASARTDQDYTF	TGCGCCAGCAGCCAAGAGGCTTCAGCCAGGACCGACCAAGACTACACCTTC
TRBJ1-6	.	few	TRBV10-3	14	CAISDTEGYSPLHF	TGTGCCATCAGTGATACGGAGGGTTATTCACCCCTCCACTTT
TRBJ2-7	TRBD1	few	TRBV24-1	15	CATSDPGTAERGQYF	TGTGCCACCAGTGACCCCGGGACAGCCGAGCGAGGGCAGTACTTC
TRBJ1-2	TRBD1	many	TRBV20-1	12	CSARGQGYGYTF	TGCAGTGCTAGAGGACAGGGCTATGGCTACACCTTC
TRBJ1-1	.	many	TRBV29-1	13	CSGSIGGLGEAFF	TGCAGCGGTTCCATTGGGGGACTTGGTGAAGCTTTCTTT
TRBJ2-2	TRBD1	few	TRBV12-3/TRBV12-4	17	CASSSARQGANTGELFF	TGTGCCAGCAGTTCAGCCCGACAGGGGGCTAACACCGGGGAGCTGTTTTTT
TRBJ2-5	TRBD2	.	TRBV6-5	17	CASSPRRASGGEETQYF	TGTGCCAGCAGTCCACGCCGGGCTAGCGGGGGGGAAGAGACCCAGTACTTC
TRBJ2-7	TRBD1	many	TRBV3-1	15	CASSHPGQGFYEQYF	TGTGCCAGCAGCCACCCGGGACAGGGCTTCTACGAGCAGTACTTC
TRBJ1-3	.	many	TRBV12-3/TRBV12-4	18	CASSLWTVNTISGNTIYF	TGTGCCAGCAGTCTATGGACAGTGAACACCATCTCTGGAAACACCATATATTTT
TRBJ1-4	.	.	TRBV2	15	CASRNTGSTNEKLFF	TGTGCCAGCAGAAACACAGGGTCCACTAATGAAAAACTGTTTTTT
TRBJ2-1	TRBD2	many	TRBV7-8	14	CASSSRTSGSEQFF	TGTGCCAGCAGCTCTAGGACTAGCGGGAGTGAGCAGTTCTTC
TRBJ2-7	TRBD2	many	TRBV25-1	15	CASSETASGNYEQYF	TGTGCCAGCAGTGAGACGGCTAGCGGAAACTACGAGCAGTACTTC
TRBJ2-1	TRBD2	.	TRBV9	13	CASSVAGGAEQFF	TGTGCCAGCAGCGTAGCGGGAGGGGCGGAGCAGTTCTTC
TRBJ1-1	TRBD1	many	TRBV9	17	CASSSTGGFSGNTEAFF	TGTGCCAGCAGCTCGACAGGGGGGTTCAGTGGGAACACTGAAGCTTTCTTT
TRBJ2-2	.	many	TRBV9	15	CASSVEGANTGELFF	TGTGCCAGCAGCGTAGAGGGCGCGAACACCGGGGAGCTGTTTTTT
TRBJ1-1	.	many	TRBV4-3	13	CASSSAGWTEAFF	TGCGCCAGCAGTTCTGCGGGATGGACTGAAGCTTTCTTT
TRBJ1-1	TRBD1	many	TRBV12-3/TRBV12-4	15	CASSPSGGRDTEAFF	TGTGCCAGCAGTCCCTCAGGGGGTAGGGACACTGAAGCTTTCTTT
TRBJ2-1	TRBD2	.	TRBV4-3	16	CASSQDSSGGSNEQFF	TGCGCCAGCAGCCAGGATTCTAGCGGAGGGTCTAATGAGCAGTTCTTC
TRBJ1-4	.	many	TRBV5-1	15	CASSARTGTNEKLFF	TGCGCCAGCAGCGCCCGTACAGGGACTAATGAAAAACTGTTTTTT
TRBJ2-5	.	.	TRBV6-5	12	CASSGKSETQYF	TGTGCCAGCTCCGGGAAATCAGAGACCCAGTACTTC
TRBJ1-1	TRBD1	many	TRBV6-1	13	CASSEVRGRGAFF	TGTGCCAGCAGTGAGGTCAGGGGGCGCGGGGCTTTCTTT
TRBJ2-1	TRBD2	few	TRBV29-1	15	CSVEEGLAGLNEQFF	TGCAGCGTTGAAGAGGGTCTAGCGGGACTCAATGAGCAGTTCTTC
TRBJ2-3	TRBD1	many	TRBV11-3	14	CASSLGQGSDTQYF	TGTGCCAGCAGCTTAGGACAGGGCTCAGATACGCAGTATTTT
TRBJ1-1	.	many	TRBV6-1	11	CASSPWPEAFF	TGTGCCAGCAGTCCCTGGCCTGAAGCTTTCTTT